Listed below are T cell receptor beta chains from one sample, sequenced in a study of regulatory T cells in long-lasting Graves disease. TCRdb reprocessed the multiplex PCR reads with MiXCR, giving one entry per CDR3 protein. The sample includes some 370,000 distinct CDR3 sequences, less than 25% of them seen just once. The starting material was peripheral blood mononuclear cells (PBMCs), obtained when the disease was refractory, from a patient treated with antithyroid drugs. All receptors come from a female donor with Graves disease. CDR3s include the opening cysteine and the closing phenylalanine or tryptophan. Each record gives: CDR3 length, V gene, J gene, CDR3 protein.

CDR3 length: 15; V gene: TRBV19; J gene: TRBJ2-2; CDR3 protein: CASSRASGTTGELFF
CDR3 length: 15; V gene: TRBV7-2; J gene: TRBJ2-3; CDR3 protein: CASSLVYRSTDTQYF
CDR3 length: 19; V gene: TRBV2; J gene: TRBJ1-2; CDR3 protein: CASSENPDRPSPGDYGYTF
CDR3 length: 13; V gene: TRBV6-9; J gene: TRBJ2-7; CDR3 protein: CASSYGGKDEQYF
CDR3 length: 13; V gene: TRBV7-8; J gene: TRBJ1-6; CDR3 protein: CASSLGSGRPLHF
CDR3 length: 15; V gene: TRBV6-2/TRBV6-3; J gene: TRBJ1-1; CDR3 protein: CASSFLGVVNTEAFF
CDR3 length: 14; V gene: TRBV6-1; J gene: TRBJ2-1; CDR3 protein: CATSRQGERNEQFF
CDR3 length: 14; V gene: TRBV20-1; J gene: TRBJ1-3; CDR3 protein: CSARGAGPGNTIHF
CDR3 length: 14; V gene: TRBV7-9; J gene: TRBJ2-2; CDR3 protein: CASSPTGATGELFF
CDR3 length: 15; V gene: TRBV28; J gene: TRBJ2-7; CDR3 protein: CASSKTSGRSYEQYF
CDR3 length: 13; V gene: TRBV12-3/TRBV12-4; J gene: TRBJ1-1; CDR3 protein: CASKASVNTEAFF
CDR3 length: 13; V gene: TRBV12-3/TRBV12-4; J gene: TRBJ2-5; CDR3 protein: CASSFSGQETQYF
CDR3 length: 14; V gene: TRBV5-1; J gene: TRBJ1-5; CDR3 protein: CASSVTGGEQPQHF
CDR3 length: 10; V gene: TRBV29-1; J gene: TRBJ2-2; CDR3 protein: CSAHGRELFF
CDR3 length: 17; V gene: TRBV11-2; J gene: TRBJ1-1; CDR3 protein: CASTGSNRDRVNTEAFF
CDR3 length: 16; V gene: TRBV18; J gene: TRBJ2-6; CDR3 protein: CASSPLRSPGANVLTF
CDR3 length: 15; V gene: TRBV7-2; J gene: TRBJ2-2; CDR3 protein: CASSPMVINTGELFF
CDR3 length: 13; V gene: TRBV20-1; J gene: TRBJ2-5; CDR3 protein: CSAAWRTQETQYF
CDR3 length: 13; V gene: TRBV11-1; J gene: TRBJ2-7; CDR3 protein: CASSLASIYEQYF
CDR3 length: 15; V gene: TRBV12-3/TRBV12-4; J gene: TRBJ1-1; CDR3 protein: CASSIGAGGNTEAFF
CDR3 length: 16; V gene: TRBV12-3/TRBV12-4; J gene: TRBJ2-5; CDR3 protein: CASSFSASGTQETQYF
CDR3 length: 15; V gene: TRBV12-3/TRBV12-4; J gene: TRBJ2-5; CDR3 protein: CASSLRQGQKETQYF
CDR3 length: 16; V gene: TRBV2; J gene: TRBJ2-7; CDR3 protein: CASSDGGQGMWYEQYF
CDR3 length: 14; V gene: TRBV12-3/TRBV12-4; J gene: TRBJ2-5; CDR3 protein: CASSRTGGEETQYF
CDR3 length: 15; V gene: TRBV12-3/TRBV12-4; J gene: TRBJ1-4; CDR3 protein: CASSGPGRGDEKLFF
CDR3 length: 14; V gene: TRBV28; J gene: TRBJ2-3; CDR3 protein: CASSLDWSADTQYF
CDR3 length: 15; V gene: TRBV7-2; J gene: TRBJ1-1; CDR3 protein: CASSFTGTGGTEAFF
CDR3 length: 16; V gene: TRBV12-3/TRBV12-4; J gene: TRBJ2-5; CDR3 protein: CASSPGRLAVKETQYF
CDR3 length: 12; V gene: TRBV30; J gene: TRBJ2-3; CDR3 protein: CAWSTPHGTQYF
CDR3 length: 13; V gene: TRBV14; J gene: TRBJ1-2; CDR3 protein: CASSPKDRYGYTF
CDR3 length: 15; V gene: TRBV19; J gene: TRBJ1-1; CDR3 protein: CASSINPGSETEAFF
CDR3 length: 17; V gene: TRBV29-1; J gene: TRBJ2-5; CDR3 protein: CSVVWFGGGVHQETQYF
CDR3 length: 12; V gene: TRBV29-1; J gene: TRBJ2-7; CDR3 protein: CSVGGMDYEQYF
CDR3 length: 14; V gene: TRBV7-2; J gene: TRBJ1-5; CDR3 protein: CASSLRGDNQPQHF
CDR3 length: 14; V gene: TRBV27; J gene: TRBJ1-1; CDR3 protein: CASSLNQGAGEAFF
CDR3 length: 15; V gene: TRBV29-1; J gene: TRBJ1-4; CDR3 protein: CSVRPRDTYNEKLFF
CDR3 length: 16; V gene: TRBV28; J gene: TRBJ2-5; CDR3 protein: CASSRNRGREQETQYF
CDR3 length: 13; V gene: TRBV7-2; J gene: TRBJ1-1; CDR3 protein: CASSIGEASSPFF
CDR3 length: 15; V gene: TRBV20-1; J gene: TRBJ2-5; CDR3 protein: CSARATGSGRETQYF
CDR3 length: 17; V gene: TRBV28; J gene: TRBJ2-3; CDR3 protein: CASRTGLAGVGGDTQYF
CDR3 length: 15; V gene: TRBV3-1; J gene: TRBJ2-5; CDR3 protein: CASSQEDRRQETQYF
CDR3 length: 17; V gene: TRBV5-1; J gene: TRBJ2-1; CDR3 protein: CASSLKRTGGIGNEQFF